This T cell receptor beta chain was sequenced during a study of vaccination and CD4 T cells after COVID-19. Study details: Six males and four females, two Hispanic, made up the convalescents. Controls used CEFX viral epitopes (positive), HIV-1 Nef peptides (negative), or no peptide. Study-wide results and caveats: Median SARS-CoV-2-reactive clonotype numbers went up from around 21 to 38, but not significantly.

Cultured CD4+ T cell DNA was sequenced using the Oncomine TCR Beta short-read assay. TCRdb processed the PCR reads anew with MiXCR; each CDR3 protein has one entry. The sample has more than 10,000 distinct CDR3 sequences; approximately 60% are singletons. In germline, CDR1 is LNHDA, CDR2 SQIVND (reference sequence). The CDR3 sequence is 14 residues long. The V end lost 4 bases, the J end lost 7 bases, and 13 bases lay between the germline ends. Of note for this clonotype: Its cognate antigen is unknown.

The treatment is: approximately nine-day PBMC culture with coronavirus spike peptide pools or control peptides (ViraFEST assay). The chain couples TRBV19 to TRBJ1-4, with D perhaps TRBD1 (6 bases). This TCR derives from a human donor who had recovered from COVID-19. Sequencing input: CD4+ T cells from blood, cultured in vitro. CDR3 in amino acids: CASSNQGSSEKLFF. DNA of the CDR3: TGTGCCAGTAGTAACCAGGGGAGTAGTGAAAAACTGTTTTTT.